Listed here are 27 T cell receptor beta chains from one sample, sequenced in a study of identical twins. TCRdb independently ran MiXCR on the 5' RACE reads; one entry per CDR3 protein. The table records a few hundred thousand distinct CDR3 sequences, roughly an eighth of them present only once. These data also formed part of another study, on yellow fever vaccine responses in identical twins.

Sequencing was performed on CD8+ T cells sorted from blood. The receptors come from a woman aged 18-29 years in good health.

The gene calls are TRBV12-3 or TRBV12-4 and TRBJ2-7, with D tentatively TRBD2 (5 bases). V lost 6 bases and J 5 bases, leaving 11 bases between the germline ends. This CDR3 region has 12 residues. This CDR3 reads CASSVSVHEQYF. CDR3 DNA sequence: TGTGCCAGCAGCGTTAGCGTTCACGAGCAGTACTTC.

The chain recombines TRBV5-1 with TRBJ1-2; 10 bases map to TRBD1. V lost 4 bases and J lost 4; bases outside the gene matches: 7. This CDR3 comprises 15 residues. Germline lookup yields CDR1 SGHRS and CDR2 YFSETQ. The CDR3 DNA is TGCGCCAGCAGCCTCGGACAGGGGGACGCCTATGGCTACACCTTC. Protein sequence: CASSLGQGDAYGYTF. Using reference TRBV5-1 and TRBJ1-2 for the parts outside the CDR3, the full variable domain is KAGVTQTPRYLIKTRGQQVTLSCSPISGHRSVSWYQQTPGQGLQFLFEYFSETQRNKGNFPGRFSGRQFSNSRSEMNVSTLELGDSALYLCASSLGQGDAYGYTFGSGTRLTVV.

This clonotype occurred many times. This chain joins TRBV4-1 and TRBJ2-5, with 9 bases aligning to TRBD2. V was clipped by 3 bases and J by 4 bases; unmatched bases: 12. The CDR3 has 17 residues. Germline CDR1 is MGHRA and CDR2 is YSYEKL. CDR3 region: CASSHLNRLAAVETQYF. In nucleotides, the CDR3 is TGCGCCAGCAGCCATCTCAACCGACTAGCGGCTGTAGAGACCCAGTACTTC.

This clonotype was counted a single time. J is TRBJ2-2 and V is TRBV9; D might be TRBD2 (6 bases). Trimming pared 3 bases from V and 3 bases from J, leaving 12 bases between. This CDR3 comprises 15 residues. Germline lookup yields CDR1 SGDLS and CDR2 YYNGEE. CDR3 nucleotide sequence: TGTGCCAGCAGCGACGCCGGGAGCGACACCGGGGAGCTGTTTTTT. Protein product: CASSDAGSDTGELFF.

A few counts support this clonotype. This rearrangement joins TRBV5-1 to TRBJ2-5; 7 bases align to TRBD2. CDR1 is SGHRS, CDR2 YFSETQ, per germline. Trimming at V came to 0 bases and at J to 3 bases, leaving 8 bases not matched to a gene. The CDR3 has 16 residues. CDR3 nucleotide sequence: TGCGCCAGCAGCTTGGTTGCGGGAGATAGGAAAGAGACCCAGTACTTC. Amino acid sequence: CASSLVAGDRKETQYF.

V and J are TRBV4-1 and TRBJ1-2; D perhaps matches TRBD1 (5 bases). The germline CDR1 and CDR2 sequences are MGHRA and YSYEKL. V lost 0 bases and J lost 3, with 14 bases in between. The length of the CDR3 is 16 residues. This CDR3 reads CASSQEGGLGDYGYTF. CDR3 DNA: TGCGCCAGCAGCCAAGAGGGGGGACTAGGGGACTATGGCTACACCTTC.

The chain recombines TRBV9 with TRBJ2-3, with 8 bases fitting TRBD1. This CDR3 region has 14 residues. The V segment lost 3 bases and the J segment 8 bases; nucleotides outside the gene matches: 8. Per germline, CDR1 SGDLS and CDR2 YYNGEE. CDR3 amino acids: CASSAGTGQVTQYF. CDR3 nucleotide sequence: TGTGCCAGCAGCGCGGGGACAGGCCAGGTTACGCAGTATTTT.

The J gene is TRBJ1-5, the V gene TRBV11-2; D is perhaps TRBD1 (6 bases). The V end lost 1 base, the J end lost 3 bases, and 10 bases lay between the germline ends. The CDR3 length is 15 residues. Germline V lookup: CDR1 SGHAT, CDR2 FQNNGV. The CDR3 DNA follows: TGTGCCAGCAGCTTAGTCCAGGGGAACAATCAGCCCCAGCATTTT. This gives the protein CASSLVQGNNQPQHF.

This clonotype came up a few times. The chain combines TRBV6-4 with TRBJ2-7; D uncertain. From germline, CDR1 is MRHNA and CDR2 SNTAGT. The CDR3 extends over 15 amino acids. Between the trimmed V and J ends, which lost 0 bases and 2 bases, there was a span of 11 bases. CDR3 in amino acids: CASSDSMGFPYEQYV. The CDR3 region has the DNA TGTGCCAGCAGTGACTCGATGGGGTTCCCCTACGAGCAGTACGTC.

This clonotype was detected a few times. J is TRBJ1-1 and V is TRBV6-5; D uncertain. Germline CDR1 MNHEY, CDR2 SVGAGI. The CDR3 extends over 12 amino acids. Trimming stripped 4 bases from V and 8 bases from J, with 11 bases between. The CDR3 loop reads CASSSQRREAFF. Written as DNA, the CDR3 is TGTGCCAGCAGTTCCCAGCGGAGAGAAGCTTTCTTT.

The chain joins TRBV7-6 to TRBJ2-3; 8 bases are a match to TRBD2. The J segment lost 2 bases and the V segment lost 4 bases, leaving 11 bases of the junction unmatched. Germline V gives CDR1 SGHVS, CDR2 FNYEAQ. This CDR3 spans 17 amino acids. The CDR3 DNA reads TGTGCCAGCAGCTCCCTACTACTAGCGGACCACACAGATACGCAGTATTTT. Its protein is CASSSLLLADHTDTQYF.

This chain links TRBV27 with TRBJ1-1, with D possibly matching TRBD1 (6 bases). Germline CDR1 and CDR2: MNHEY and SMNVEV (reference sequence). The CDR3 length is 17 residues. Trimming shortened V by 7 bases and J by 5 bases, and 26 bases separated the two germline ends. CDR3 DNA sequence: TGTGCCAGCATCCCACCCGGGGGGCGCTTATTGATTACTGAAGCTTTCTTT. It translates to CASIPPGGRLLITEAFF.

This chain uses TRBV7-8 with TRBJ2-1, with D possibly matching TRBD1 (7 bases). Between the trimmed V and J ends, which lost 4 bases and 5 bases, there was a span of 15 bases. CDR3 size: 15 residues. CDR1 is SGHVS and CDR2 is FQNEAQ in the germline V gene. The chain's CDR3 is CASSSRGTVNNEQFF. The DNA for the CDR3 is TGTGCCAGCAGCTCACGGGGGACAGTGAACAATGAGCAGTTCTTC. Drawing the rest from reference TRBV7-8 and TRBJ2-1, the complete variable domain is GAGVSQSPRYKVAKRGQDVALRCDPISGHVSLFWYQQALGQGPEFLTYFQNEAQLDKSGLPSDRFFAERPEGSVSTLKIQRTQQEDSAVYLCASSSRGTVNNEQFFGPGTRLTVL.

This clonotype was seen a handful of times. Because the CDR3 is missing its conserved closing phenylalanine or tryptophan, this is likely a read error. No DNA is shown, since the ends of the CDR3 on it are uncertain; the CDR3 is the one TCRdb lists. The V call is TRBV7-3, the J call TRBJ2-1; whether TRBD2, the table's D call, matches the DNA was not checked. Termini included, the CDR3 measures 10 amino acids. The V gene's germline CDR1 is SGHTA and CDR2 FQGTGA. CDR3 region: CSSGRAETGL.

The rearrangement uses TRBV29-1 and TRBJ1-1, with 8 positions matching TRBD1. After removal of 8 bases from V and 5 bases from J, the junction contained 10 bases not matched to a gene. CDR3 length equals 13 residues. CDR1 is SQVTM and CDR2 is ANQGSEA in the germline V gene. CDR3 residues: CSYYQGARTEAFF. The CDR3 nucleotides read TGCAGCTACTATCAGGGGGCACGAACTGAAGCTTTCTTT. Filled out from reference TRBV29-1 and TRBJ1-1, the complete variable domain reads SAVISQKPSRDICQRGTSLTIQCQVDSQVTMMFWYRQQPGQSLTLIATANQGSEATYESGFVIDKFPISRPNLTFSTLTVSNMSPEDSSIYLCSYYQGARTEAFFGQGTRLTVV.

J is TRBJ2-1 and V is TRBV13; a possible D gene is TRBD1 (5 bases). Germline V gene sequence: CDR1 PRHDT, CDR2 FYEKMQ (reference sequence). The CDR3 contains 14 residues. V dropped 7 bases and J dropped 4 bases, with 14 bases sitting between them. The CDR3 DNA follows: TGTGCCAGCACCCTCAGGGTTCCTTACAATGAGCAGTTCTTC. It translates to CASTLRVPYNEQFF.

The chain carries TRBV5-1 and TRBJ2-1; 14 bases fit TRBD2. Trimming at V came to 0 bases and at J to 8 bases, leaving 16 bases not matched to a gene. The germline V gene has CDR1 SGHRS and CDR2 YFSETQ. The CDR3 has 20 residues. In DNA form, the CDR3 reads TGCGCCAGCAGCTTGGCCATGGTAAAGACTAGCGGGAGGGCCGGGTATGAGCAGTTCTTC. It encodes CASSLAMVKTSGRAGYEQFF. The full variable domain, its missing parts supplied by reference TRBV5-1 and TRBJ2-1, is KAGVTQTPRYLIKTRGQQVTLSCSPISGHRSVSWYQQTPGQGLQFLFEYFSETQRNKGNFPGRFSGRQFSNSRSEMNVSTLELGDSALYLCASSLAMVKTSGRAGYEQFFGPGTRLTVL.

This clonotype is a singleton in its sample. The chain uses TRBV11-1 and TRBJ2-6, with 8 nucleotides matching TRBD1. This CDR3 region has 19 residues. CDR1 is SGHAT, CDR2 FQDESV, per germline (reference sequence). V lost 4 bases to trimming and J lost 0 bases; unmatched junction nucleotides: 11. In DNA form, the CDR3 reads TGTGCCAGCAGCTGGCCAGGACAGGGAGCCGCCTCTGGGGCCAACGTCCTGACTTTC. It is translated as CASSWPGQGAASGANVLTF. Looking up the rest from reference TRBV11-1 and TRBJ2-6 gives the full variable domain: EAEVAQSPRYKITEKSQAVAFWCDPISGHATLYWYRQILGQGPELLVQFQDESVVDDSQLPKDRFSAERLKGVDSTLKIQPAELGDSAMYLCASSWPGQGAASGANVLTFGAGSRLTVL.

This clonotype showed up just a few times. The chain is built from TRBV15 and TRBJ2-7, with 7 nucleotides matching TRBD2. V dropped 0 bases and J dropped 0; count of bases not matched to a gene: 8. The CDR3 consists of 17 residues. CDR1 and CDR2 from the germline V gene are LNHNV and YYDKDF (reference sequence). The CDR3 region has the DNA TGTGCCACCAGCAGAGATCTCCGGGAGGCGGGCTCCTACGAGCAGTACTTC. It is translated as CATSRDLREAGSYEQYF.

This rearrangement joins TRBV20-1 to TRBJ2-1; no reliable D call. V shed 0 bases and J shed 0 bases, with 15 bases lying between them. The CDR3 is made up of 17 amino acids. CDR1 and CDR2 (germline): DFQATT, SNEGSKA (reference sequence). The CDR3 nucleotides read TGCAGTGCTAGAGATGGTTCGCAGCCTCTCTCCTACAATGAGCAGTTCTTC. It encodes CSARDGSQPLSYNEQFF.

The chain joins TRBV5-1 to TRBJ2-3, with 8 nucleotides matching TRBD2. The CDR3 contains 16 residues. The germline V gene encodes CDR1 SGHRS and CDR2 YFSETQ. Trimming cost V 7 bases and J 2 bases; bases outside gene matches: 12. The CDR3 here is CASREGSGGYTDTQYF. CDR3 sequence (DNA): TGCGCCAGCCGAGAGGGAAGCGGGGGATACACAGATACGCAGTATTTT.

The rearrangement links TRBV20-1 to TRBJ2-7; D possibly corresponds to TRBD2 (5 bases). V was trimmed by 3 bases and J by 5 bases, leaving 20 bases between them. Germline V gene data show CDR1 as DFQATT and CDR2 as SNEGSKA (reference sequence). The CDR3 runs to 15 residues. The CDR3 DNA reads TGCAGTGCTAGGTCCTTGTATGAGGGAGCGGACGAGCAGTACTTC. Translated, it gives CSARSLYEGADEQYF.

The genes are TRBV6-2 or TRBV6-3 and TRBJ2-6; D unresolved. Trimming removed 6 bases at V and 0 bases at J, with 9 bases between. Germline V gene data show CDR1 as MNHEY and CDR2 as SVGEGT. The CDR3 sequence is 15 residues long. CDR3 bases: TGTGCCAGCAGCATCAAAGCCTCTGGGGCCAACGTCCTGACTTTC. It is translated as CASSIKASGANVLTF.

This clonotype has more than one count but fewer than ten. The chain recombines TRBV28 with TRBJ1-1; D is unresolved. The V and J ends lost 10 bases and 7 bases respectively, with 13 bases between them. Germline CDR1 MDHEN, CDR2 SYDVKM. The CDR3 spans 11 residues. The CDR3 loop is CATLGPSEAFF. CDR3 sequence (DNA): TGTGCCACCCTCGGACCGAGTGAAGCTTTCTTT.

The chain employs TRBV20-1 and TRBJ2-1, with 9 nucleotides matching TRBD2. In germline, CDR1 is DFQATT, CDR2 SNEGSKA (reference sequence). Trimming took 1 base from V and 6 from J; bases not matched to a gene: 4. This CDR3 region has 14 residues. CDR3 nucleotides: TGCAGTGCTAGAGGACTAGCGGAGATCAATGAGCAGTTCTTC. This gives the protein CSARGLAEINEQFF.

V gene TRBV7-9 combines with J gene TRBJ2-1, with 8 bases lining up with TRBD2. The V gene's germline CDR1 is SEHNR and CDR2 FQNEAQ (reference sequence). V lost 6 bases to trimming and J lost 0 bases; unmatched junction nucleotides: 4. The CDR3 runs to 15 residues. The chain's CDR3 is CASSKSGSSYNEQFF. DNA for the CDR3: TGTGCCAGCAGTAAGAGCGGGAGCTCCTACAATGAGCAGTTCTTC.

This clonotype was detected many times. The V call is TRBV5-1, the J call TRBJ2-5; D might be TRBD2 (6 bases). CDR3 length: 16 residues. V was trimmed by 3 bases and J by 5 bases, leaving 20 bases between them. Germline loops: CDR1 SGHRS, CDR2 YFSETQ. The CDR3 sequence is CASSSATSRLRETQYF. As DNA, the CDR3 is TGCGCCAGCAGCTCCGCAACTAGCCGATTAAGGGAGACCCAGTACTTC. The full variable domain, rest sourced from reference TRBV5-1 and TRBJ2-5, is KAGVTQTPRYLIKTRGQQVTLSCSPISGHRSVSWYQQTPGQGLQFLFEYFSETQRNKGNFPGRFSGRQFSNSRSEMNVSTLELGDSALYLCASSSATSRLRETQYFGPGTRLLVL.